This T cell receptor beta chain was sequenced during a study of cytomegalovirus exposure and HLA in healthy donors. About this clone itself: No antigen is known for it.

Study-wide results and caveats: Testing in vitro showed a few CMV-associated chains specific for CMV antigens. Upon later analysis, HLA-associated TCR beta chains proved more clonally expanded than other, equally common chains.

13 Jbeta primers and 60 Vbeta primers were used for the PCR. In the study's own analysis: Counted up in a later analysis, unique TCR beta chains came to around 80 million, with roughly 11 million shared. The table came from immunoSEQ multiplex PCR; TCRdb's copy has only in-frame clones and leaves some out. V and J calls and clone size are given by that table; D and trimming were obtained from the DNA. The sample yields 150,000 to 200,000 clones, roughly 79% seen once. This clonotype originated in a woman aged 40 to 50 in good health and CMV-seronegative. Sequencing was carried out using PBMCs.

CDR3 DNA sequence: TGTGCCAGTAAAGCGGGGAACTATGGCTACACCTTC. Its translation is CASKAGNYGYTF. The rearrangement links TRBV19 to TRBJ1-2; the D is unclear. The germline gives CDR1 LNHDA, CDR2 SQIVND (reference sequence). This CDR3 has 12 residues. Between the trimmed V and J ends, which lost 7 bases and 2 bases, there was a span of 8 bases.